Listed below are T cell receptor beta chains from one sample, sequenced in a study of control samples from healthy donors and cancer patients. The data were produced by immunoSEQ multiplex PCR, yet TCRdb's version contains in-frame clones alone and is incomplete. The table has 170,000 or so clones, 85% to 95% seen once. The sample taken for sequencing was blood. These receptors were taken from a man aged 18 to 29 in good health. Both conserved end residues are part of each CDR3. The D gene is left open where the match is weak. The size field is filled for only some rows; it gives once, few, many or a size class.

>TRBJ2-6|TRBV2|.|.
CASSEGRDGRSGANVLTF
TGTGCCAGCAGTGAAGGCCGGGACGGACGCTCTGGGGCCAACGTCCTGACTTTC
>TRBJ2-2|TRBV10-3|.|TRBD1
CAISPRQGDTGELFF
TGTGCCATCAGTCCCCGACAGGGGGACACCGGGGAGCTGTTTTTT
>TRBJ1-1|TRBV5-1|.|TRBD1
CASSLVTIYQGANTEAFF
TGCGCCAGCAGCTTGGTCACAATATACCAGGGGGCTAACACTGAAGCTTTCTTT
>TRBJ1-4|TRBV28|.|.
CASAAGDLGNEKLFF
TGTGCCAGCGCTGCAGGGGATTTGGGTAATGAAAAACTGTTTTTT
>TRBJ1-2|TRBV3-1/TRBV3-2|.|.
CASSPLTGNYGYTF
TGTGCCAGCAGCCCCCTCACGGGGAACTATGGCTACACCTTC
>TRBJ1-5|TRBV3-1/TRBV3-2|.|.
CASSQSESRQPQHF
TGTGCCAGCAGCCAATCGGAGTCGCGGCAGCCCCAGCATTTT
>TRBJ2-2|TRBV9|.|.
CASSGTALNTGELFF
TGTGCCAGCAGCGGGACAGCCCTGAACACCGGGGAGCTGTTTTTT
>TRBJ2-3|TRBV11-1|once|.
CASSLVRRGTDTQYF
TGTGCCAGCAGCTTAGTCAGGAGAGGCACAGATACGCAGTATTTT
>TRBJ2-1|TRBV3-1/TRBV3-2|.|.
CASSQGEGLQFF
TGTGCCAGCAGCCAAGGGGAAGGGCTGCAGTTCTTC
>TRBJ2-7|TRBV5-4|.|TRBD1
CASSSGTGPYEQYF
TGTGCCAGCAGCTCGGGGACAGGGCCCTACGAGCAGTACTTC
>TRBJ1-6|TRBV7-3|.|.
CASSLTEGRNSPLHF
TGTGCCAGCAGCTTAACCGAGGGGCGCAATTCACCCCTCCACTTT
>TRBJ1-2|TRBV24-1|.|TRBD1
CATQEGQGAHYGYTF
TGTGCCACCCAAGAAGGACAGGGGGCACACTATGGCTACACCTTC
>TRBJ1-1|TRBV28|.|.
CASSFWRTEAFF
TGTGCCAGCAGTTTTTGGAGAACTGAAGCTTTCTTT
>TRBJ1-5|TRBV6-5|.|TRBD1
CASSVDRGPQPQHF
TGTGCCAGCAGCGTGGACAGGGGGCCTCAGCCCCAGCATTTT
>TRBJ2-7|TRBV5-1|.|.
CASSSGDPSYEQYF
TGCGCCAGCAGCTCGGGGGACCCTTCCTACGAGCAGTACTTC
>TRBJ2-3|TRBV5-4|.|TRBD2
CASSSRGDTDTQYF
TGTGCCAGCAGCTCCCGGGGGGACACAGATACGCAGTATTTT
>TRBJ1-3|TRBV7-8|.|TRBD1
CASSKGQTSGNTIYF
TGTGCCAGCAGTAAGGGACAGACCTCTGGAAACACCATATATTTT
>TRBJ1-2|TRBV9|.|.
CASSVVNSDLDGYTF
TGTGCCAGCAGCGTAGTCAACTCAGATCTGGATGGCTACACCTTC
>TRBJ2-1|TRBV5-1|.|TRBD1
CASRREGAYEQFF
TGCGCCAGCAGGCGAGAGGGGGCCTATGAGCAGTTCTTC
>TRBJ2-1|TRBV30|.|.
CAWDPGVGNEQFF
TGTGCCTGGGACCCAGGAGTGGGCAATGAGCAGTTCTTC
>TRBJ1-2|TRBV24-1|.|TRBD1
CATSDPRTGGSYGYTF
TGTGCCACCAGTGACCCTAGGACAGGGGGCTCCTATGGCTACACCTTC
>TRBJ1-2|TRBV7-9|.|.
CASSFTGNGYTF
TGTGCCAGCAGCTTCACCGGGAACGGCTACACCTTC
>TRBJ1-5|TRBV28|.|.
CAIERGNQPQHF
TGTGCCATTGAACGGGGGAATCAGCCCCAGCATTTT
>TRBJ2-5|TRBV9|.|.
CASSASPQETQYF
TGTGCCAGCAGCGCCTCTCCGCAAGAGACCCAGTACTTC
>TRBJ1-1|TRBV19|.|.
CASRDAAGADEAFF
TGTGCCAGTAGAGACGCGGCGGGGGCGGATGAAGCTTTCTTT
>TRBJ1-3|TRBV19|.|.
CASSIPPADTIYF
TGTGCCAGTAGTATCCCCCCTGCGGACACCATATATTTT
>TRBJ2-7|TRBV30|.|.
CAWEEVPTRGLHEQYF
TGTGCCTGGGAAGAAGTTCCTACTAGGGGCCTCCACGAGCAGTACTTC
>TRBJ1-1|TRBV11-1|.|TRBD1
CASNQQGATEAFF
TGTGCCAGCAACCAACAGGGGGCTACTGAAGCTTTCTTT
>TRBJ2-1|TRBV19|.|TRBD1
CASSLWTGTGSYNEQFF
TGTGCCAGTAGTCTCTGGACAGGGACTGGGTCCTACAATGAGCAGTTCTTC
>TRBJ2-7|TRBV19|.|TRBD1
CASSIGQGGEQYF
TGTGCCAGTAGTATAGGACAGGGCGGCGAGCAGTACTTC
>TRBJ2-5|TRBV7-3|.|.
CASSLTQGETQYF
TGTGCCAGCAGCTTAACGCAGGGGGAGACCCAGTACTTC
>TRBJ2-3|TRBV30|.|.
CAWSVQGSTDTQYF
TGTGCCTGGAGTGTCCAGGGTAGCACAGATACGCAGTATTTT
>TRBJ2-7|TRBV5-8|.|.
CASSLKVQEGDEQYF
TGTGCCAGCAGCTTGAAGGTTCAGGAGGGCGACGAGCAGTACTTC
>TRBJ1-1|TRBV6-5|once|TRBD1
CASSYSRDSYTEAFF
TGTGCCAGCAGTTACTCCAGGGACAGCTACACTGAAGCTTTCTTT
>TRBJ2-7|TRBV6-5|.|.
CASSFLAGDYEQYF
TGTGCCAGCAGTTTTCTCGCAGGGGACTACGAGCAGTACTTC